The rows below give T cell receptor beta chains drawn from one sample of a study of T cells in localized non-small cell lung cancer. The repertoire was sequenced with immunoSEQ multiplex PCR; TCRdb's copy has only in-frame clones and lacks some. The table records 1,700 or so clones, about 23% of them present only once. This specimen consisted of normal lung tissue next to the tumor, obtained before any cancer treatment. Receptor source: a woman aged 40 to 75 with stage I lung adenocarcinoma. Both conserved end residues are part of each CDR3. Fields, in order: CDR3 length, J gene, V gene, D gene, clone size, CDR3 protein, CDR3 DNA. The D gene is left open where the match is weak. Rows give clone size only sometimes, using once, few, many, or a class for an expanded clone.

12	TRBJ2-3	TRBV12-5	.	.	CASGSGTDTQYF	TGTGCTAGTGGATCTGGCACAGATACGCAGTATTTT
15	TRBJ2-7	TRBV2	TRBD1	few	CATPRDRGPPFEQYF	TGTGCCACCCCCCGGGACAGGGGGCCTCCATTCGAGCAGTACTTC
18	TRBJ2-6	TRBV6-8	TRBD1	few	CASSTRTGGVAGANVLTF	TGTGCCAGCAGTACCCGGACAGGGGGCGTTGCCGGGGCCAACGTCCTGACTTTC
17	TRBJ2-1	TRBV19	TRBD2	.	CASSITSGGASYNEQFF	TGTGCCAGTAGTATCACTAGCGGGGGGGCCTCCTACAATGAGCAGTTCTTC
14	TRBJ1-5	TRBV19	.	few	CASSIRQVGQPQHF	TGTGCCAGTAGTATTCGACAGGTCGGGCAGCCCCAGCATTTT
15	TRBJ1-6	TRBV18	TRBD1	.	CASSPRDRENSPLHF	TGTGCCAGCTCACCCCGGGACAGGGAAAATTCACCCCTCCACTTT
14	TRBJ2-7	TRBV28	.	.	CASSRTGKSYEQYF	TGTGCCAGCAGTAGGACGGGGAAATCCTACGAGCAGTACTTC
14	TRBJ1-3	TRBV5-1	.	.	CASRPGPEGNTIYF	TGCGCCAGCAGGCCCGGCCCGGAGGGAAACACCATATATTTT
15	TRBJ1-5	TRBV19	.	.	CASPYTNNGNQPQHF	TGTGCCAGTCCCTACACGAACAATGGCAATCAGCCCCAGCATTTT
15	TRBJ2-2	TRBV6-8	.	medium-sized	CASRQQATGSGELFF	TGTGCCAGCAGACAGCAAGCCACAGGGTCCGGGGAGCTGTTTTTT
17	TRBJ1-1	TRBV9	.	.	CATFRVNRQIMNTEAFF	TGTGCCACCTTTAGGGTAAATAGACAGATAATGAACACTGAAGCTTTCTTT
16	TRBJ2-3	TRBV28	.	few	CASSLGGGLRTDTQYF	TGTGCCAGCAGTTTAGGTGGCGGACTACGCACAGATACGCAGTATTTT
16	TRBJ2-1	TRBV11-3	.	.	CASSPRSIGSYNEQFF	TGTGCCAGCAGCCCGCGAAGTATCGGCTCCTACAATGAGCAGTTCTTC